The present entry profiles one T cell receptor beta chain with its context. This entry belongs to a study of PD-L1 blockade in urothelial cancer. Background on the study: It was around 2014 that patients started atezolizumab at 1,200 mg intravenously every 3 weeks.

Repertoires were generated with immunoSEQ multiplex PCR, while TCRdb's copy carries only in-frame clones and drops some. The top ten hold about 2.6% of the sample, which has about 110,000 clones, roughly 88% seen once. Germline loops: CDR1 GTSNPN, CDR2 SVGIG (reference sequence). The ends lost 3 bases at V and 3 bases at J; junction bases unmatched: 6. This CDR3 comprises 15 residues. The clonotype originates from a man in his fifties or sixties with urothelial cancer. The J gene is TRBJ2-7, the V gene TRBV30; TRBD2 matches at 12 bases. The material was PBMCs, obtained around atezolizumab (anti-PD-L1) treatment. CDR3 amino acids: CAWRTSGSSLYEQYF. In nucleotides, the CDR3 is TGTGCCTGGAGGACTAGCGGGAGCTCCCTCTACGAGCAGTACTTC. Supplemented by reference TRBV30 and TRBJ2-7, the full variable domain reads SQTIHQWPATLVQPVGSPLSLECTVEGTSNPNLYWYRQAAGRGLQLLFYSVGIGQISSEVPQNLSASRPQDRQFILSSKKLLLSDSGFYLCAWRTSGSSLYEQYFGPGTRLTVT.